This TCR beta chain was captured in a study of early T cells in non-severe SARS-CoV-2 infection. V was trimmed by 1 base and J by 2 bases, leaving 22 bases between them. The CDR3 consists of 19 residues. Germline CDR1 is MNHNY and CDR2 is SVGAGI (reference sequence). This clonotype has a count of ten or more. TCRdb analysed the 5' RACE reads with MiXCR anew, one entry per CDR3 protein. The table has around 29,000 distinct CDR3 sequences, 9.5% to 10% seen once. The sample taken for sequencing was whole blood. The chain is built from TRBV6-6 and TRBJ2-3; D remains unclear. The sequence was collected from an adult who was a healthcare worker with PCR-confirmed SARS-CoV-2 infection or an uninfected control (not recorded which). CDR3 loop: CASSYFDRPRVRDTDTQYF. In DNA form, the CDR3 reads TGTGCCAGCAGTTACTTTGATCGGCCAAGGGTCAGAGACACAGATACGCAGTATTTT.